Detailed here is one T cell receptor (beta chain). This clonotype was counted at least ten times. Its antigen remains undetermined. Base qualities are not at hand, and no much larger clone is one base apart. The library was generated by RACE. Data came from a NextSeq 500. During library preparation, unique molecular identifiers were attached to individual cDNA molecules so that TCRs could be counted quantitatively and reproducibly. Each blood RNA sample was used to sequence both TCR alpha and TCR beta chains. The study's processing was this. Samples had a median of approximately 96,000 TCRs, with a range from roughly 20,000 to 690,600. V, J and CDR3 annotation of the TCR reads was carried out using the Decombinator software suite. For PS versus PT1 abundance plots, all samples were subsampled to the same number of TCRs (28,000). Expanded TCRs were defined as absent before sensitization and observed at least eight times at the 2-week time point. TCRdb trimmed public reads at Q25 via fastp, called clones via MiXCR and kept in-frame beta chains. Rows matching on CDR3 protein sequence are summarized as one entry with the most common DNA and genes. These V and J calls are TCRdb output, not the study's own analysis. The sample records more than 85,000 distinct CDR3 sequences, 6.5% to 10% of which are singletons. In total, the top ten clones hold 2.6% of the sample.

This specimen comes from a study of human T cells and chemical hapten exposure (dated by TCRdb to the early 2020s). Broadly, across the study: For sensitization, 2% DPC in acetone was applied to an approximately 2 cm by approximately 2 cm area of upper inner arm skin. Throughout the study period of about 23 weeks, patients also received therapeutic DPC doses to the scalp every week. Patch testing on the upper back used Finn chambers containing 0.01% DPC, with scoring done after 6 days according to International Contact Dermatitis Research Group standards. The patient cohort, mostly female, included alopecia areata with under or over 50% scalp involvement, alopecia totalis and alopecia universalis. Libraries were combined into a pool for sequencing, and differences in TCR yield between samples came mainly from small differences in library volumes within the pool. In alopecia patients, the study followed how the peripheral blood TCR repertoire changed in vivo over primary and secondary sensitization to diphenylcyclopropenone (DPC), a hapten. Blood samples were taken from patients before sensitization (week 0) and at 2, 6 and about 24 weeks after DPC sensitization. For TCR sequencing, blood came from 25 to 35 alopecia patients at anywhere from one to four time points (pre-sensitization, 2, 6 and 24 weeks). What the authors observed across the whole study: DPC sensitization did not change the number of TCRs with a frequency above 1 in 1000, and there was no evidence of changes in global repertoire structure. All patients had alopecia, a presumed autoimmune disease, so their immune response might differ from that of healthy individuals. Repeated subsampling changed both the strength of the expansion versus patch-test correlation and the threshold at which the correlation became significant. The number of PT1 expanded TCRs positively correlated with patch test score, significant at thresholds 8, 16 and 32 but not 4. Significantly more large CDR3 similarity clusters were formed by expanded TCRs than by pre-sensitization or healthy control sets, consistent with antigen-driven responses.

The time point label here, explained by the study, means: pre-sensitization, week 0. Reading the label with the study, this specimen's treatment or condition is: therapeutic diphenylcyclopropenone sensitization with weekly scalp DPC. At every patch-test visit, the blood draw took place before the patch test was put on. Eligible patients were aged 18 to 70, diagnosed with alopecia, deemed suitable for DPC therapy, and excluded if pregnant. Unfractionated whole blood was collected in Tempus Blood RNA tubes, and total RNA was extracted from that blood. This sequence originates from a man aged 40-55 years with alopecia areata. Some clones in this sample may be carry-over from other donors' samples. The sample consisted of whole blood, taken in connection with sensitization to the hapten diphenylcyclopropenone (DPC).

Read as DNA, the sequence is TGTGCCAGCAGCTTCCTATCTAGCGGGAGGGCTTCTGAGCAGTTCTTC. Its protein reads: CASSFLSSGRASEQFF. The rearranged chain carries TRBV7-2 and TRBJ2-1, with TRBD2 matching 12 junction bases. As encoded in the germline V gene, CDR1 is SGHTA while CDR2 is FQGNSA. V is cut back by 3 bases and J by 9 bases, with 9 bases in the junction unmatched. Including the terminal cysteine and phenylalanine, the CDR3 comprises 16 residues. The only DNA kept is the CDR3, 48 bases in frame from the first base.